The rows below give T cell receptor beta chains drawn from one sample of a study of blood T cell repertoires in COVID-19. The repertoire was sequenced with immunoSEQ multiplex PCR; TCRdb's copy has only in-frame clones and lacks some. Among 150,000 to 200,000 clones listed, roughly nine tenths were seen once. Sequenced sample: peripheral blood. These receptors originate from a woman aged 55-75 years with COVID-19, enrolled during active disease. Each CDR3 is given with its conserved first and last residue. A D gene is named only where the DNA matches it firmly. The size field is filled for only some rows; it gives once, few, many or a size class.

J gene: TRBJ2-3
D gene: TRBD2
CDR3 length: 17
clone size: .
V gene: TRBV9
CDR3 protein: CASSVARGGRGTDTQYF
CDR3 DNA: TGTGCCAGCAGCGTAGCTAGGGGCGGGAGGGGGACAGATACGCAGTATTTT

J gene: TRBJ2-2
D gene: TRBD2
CDR3 length: 14
clone size: once
V gene: TRBV24-1
CDR3 protein: CATSGVAGVGELFF
CDR3 DNA: TGTGCCACCAGTGGAGTAGCGGGAGTCGGGGAGCTGTTTTTT

J gene: TRBJ1-2
D gene: .
CDR3 length: 15
clone size: .
V gene: TRBV19
CDR3 protein: CASSIDTSWAGGYTF
CDR3 DNA: TGTGCCAGTAGTATAGATACAAGTTGGGCGGGAGGCTACACCTTC

J gene: TRBJ2-1
D gene: .
CDR3 length: 16
clone size: .
V gene: TRBV4-2
CDR3 protein: CASSRTDLSLNNEQFF
CDR3 DNA: TGTGCCAGCAGCCGCACTGACTTATCACTGAACAATGAGCAGTTCTTC

J gene: TRBJ1-1
D gene: .
CDR3 length: 14
clone size: .
V gene: TRBV11-2
CDR3 protein: CASRGEAVNTEAFF
CDR3 DNA: TGTGCCAGCAGGGGGGAGGCGGTGAACACTGAAGCTTTCTTT

J gene: TRBJ1-1
D gene: .
CDR3 length: 15
clone size: .
V gene: TRBV28
CDR3 protein: CASSTPGGQATEAFF
CDR3 DNA: TGTGCCAGCAGTACCCCCGGGGGGCAGGCGACTGAAGCTTTCTTT

J gene: TRBJ2-1
D gene: TRBD2
CDR3 length: 12
clone size: .
V gene: TRBV19
CDR3 protein: CASRTSVNEQFF
CDR3 DNA: TGTGCCAGTCGAACTAGCGTGAATGAGCAGTTCTTC

J gene: TRBJ2-1
D gene: .
CDR3 length: 15
clone size: .
V gene: TRBV11-3
CDR3 protein: CASSSEAFSYNEQFF
CDR3 DNA: TGTGCCAGCAGCTCTGAGGCATTCTCCTACAATGAGCAGTTCTTC

J gene: TRBJ2-1
D gene: TRBD2
CDR3 length: 16
clone size: .
V gene: TRBV10-1
CDR3 protein: CASSEKLAGFYNEQFF
CDR3 DNA: TGCGCCAGCAGTGAGAAGCTAGCGGGATTCTACAATGAGCAGTTCTTC

J gene: TRBJ1-1
D gene: .
CDR3 length: 13
clone size: .
V gene: TRBV15
CDR3 protein: CATSRDGNTEAFF
CDR3 DNA: TGTGCCACCAGCAGAGACGGGAACACTGAAGCTTTCTTT

J gene: TRBJ2-7
D gene: .
CDR3 length: 14
clone size: .
V gene: TRBV10-3
CDR3 protein: CAISESTGPYEQYF
CDR3 DNA: TGTGCCATCAGTGAGAGCACAGGGCCCTACGAGCAGTACTTC

J gene: TRBJ1-6
D gene: .
CDR3 length: 14
clone size: few
V gene: TRBV7-3
CDR3 protein: CASSPQGGNSPLHF
CDR3 DNA: TGTGCCAGCAGCCCTCAGGGAGGAAATTCACCCCTCCACTTT

J gene: TRBJ2-4
D gene: TRBD2
CDR3 length: 18
clone size: .
V gene: TRBV10-3
CDR3 protein: CAISERQGGTSGKNIQYF
CDR3 DNA: TGTGCCATCAGTGAAAGACAGGGAGGGACTAGCGGCAAAAACATTCAGTACTTC

J gene: TRBJ1-2
D gene: TRBD1
CDR3 length: 13
clone size: .
V gene: TRBV11-2
CDR3 protein: CASSGQGLYGYTF
CDR3 DNA: TGTGCCAGCAGCGGACAGGGACTATATGGCTACACCTTC

J gene: TRBJ1-1
D gene: .
CDR3 length: 14
clone size: .
V gene: TRBV6-1
CDR3 protein: CASSEEPYFTEAFF
CDR3 DNA: TGTGCCAGCAGTGAAGAGCCGTACTTCACTGAAGCTTTCTTT

J gene: TRBJ2-1
D gene: TRBD2
CDR3 length: 14
clone size: .
V gene: TRBV15
CDR3 protein: CATSRDGLAGAQFF
CDR3 DNA: TGTGCCACCAGCAGAGATGGTTTAGCGGGAGCCCAGTTCTTC

J gene: TRBJ1-1
D gene: .
CDR3 length: 15
clone size: .
V gene: TRBV6-2/TRBV6-3
CDR3 protein: CASSYDGGFRAEAFF
CDR3 DNA: TGTGCCAGCAGTTACGACGGGGGTTTCAGGGCTGAAGCTTTCTTT

J gene: TRBJ2-5
D gene: TRBD2
CDR3 length: 16
clone size: .
V gene: TRBV7-9
CDR3 protein: CASSFRTSGRWETQYF
CDR3 DNA: TGTGCCAGCAGCTTTCGGACTAGCGGGAGATGGGAGACCCAGTACTTC

J gene: TRBJ2-1
D gene: .
CDR3 length: 14
clone size: once
V gene: TRBV11-3
CDR3 protein: CASSFPTRANEQFF
CDR3 DNA: TGTGCCAGCAGCTTCCCCACCAGGGCCAATGAGCAGTTCTTC

J gene: TRBJ2-5
D gene: TRBD1
CDR3 length: 13
clone size: .
V gene: TRBV19
CDR3 protein: CASRSGQQETQYF
CDR3 DNA: TGTGCCAGTAGGTCGGGACAGCAAGAGACCCAGTACTTC

J gene: TRBJ2-3
D gene: TRBD2
CDR3 length: 15
clone size: .
V gene: TRBV5-1
CDR3 protein: CASSPGLGGTDTQYF
CDR3 DNA: TGCGCCAGCAGCCCGGGACTAGGGGGCACAGATACGCAGTATTTT

J gene: TRBJ1-4
D gene: .
CDR3 length: 14
clone size: .
V gene: TRBV6-6
CDR3 protein: CASSYRQGYEKLFF
CDR3 DNA: TGTGCCAGCAGTTACCGGCAGGGTTATGAAAAACTGTTTTTT

J gene: TRBJ1-1
D gene: .
CDR3 length: 15
clone size: .
V gene: TRBV11-3
CDR3 protein: CASSLGPGLDTEAFF
CDR3 DNA: TGTGCCAGCAGCTTAGGTCCCGGGTTGGACACTGAAGCTTTCTTT

J gene: TRBJ2-7
D gene: .
CDR3 length: 13
clone size: .
V gene: TRBV11-3
CDR3 protein: CASSFYFPYEQYF
CDR3 DNA: TGTGCCAGCAGCTTCTACTTCCCCTACGAGCAGTACTTC

J gene: TRBJ1-2
D gene: TRBD1
CDR3 length: 15
clone size: .
V gene: TRBV5-1
CDR3 protein: CASKGSGGLNYGYTF
CDR3 DNA: TGCGCCAGCAAGGGATCAGGGGGCCTTAACTATGGCTACACCTTC

J gene: TRBJ2-7
D gene: TRBD1
CDR3 length: 15
clone size: .
V gene: TRBV7-9
CDR3 protein: CASSLTGTGGNEQYF
CDR3 DNA: TGTGCCAGCAGCTTAACCGGGACAGGGGGCAACGAGCAGTACTTC

J gene: TRBJ1-1
D gene: TRBD1
CDR3 length: 14
clone size: .
V gene: TRBV3-1/TRBV3-2
CDR3 protein: CASSPTGGSTEAFF
CDR3 DNA: TGTGCCAGCAGCCCAACAGGGGGTAGCACTGAAGCTTTTTTT

J gene: TRBJ2-7
D gene: .
CDR3 length: 15
clone size: .
V gene: TRBV7-2
CDR3 protein: CASSLVISAAYEQYF
CDR3 DNA: TGTGCCAGCAGCTTAGTAATTAGCGCAGCCTACGAGCAGTACTTC

J gene: TRBJ1-2
D gene: .
CDR3 length: 15
clone size: .
V gene: TRBV5-4
CDR3 protein: CASSLFARADYGYTF
CDR3 DNA: TGTGCCAGCAGCTTGTTCGCCAGGGCGGACTATGGCTACACCTTC

J gene: TRBJ1-2
D gene: TRBD1
CDR3 length: 13
clone size: .
V gene: TRBV15
CDR3 protein: CATSKRQGDGYTF
CDR3 DNA: TGTGCCACCAGCAAAAGACAGGGGGATGGCTACACCTTC

J gene: TRBJ1-3
D gene: .
CDR3 length: 12
clone size: .
V gene: TRBV2
CDR3 protein: CASSGQGNTIYF
CDR3 DNA: TGTGCCAGCAGTGGACAGGGAAACACCATATATTTT

J gene: TRBJ1-1
D gene: TRBD1
CDR3 length: 17
clone size: .
V gene: TRBV10-3
CDR3 protein: CAISESTAGGGKTEAFF
CDR3 DNA: TGTGCCATCAGTGAGTCGACGGCAGGGGGAGGTAAGACTGAAGCTTTCTTT

J gene: TRBJ1-5
D gene: .
CDR3 length: 15
clone size: .
V gene: TRBV7-9
CDR3 protein: CASSNTGTSNQPQHF
CDR3 DNA: TGTGCCAGCAGCAATACAGGGACCAGCAATCAGCCCCAGCATTTT

J gene: TRBJ1-1
D gene: .
CDR3 length: 14
clone size: .
V gene: TRBV5-1
CDR3 protein: CASSLAGARGEAFF
CDR3 DNA: TGCGCCAGCAGCTTGGCAGGGGCCCGCGGAGAAGCTTTCTTT

J gene: TRBJ2-7
D gene: .
CDR3 length: 14
clone size: .
V gene: TRBV10-1
CDR3 protein: CASSDPGTAYEQYF
CDR3 DNA: TGCGCCAGCAGTGACCCCGGGACTGCCTACGAGCAGTACTTC

J gene: TRBJ2-7
D gene: .
CDR3 length: 16
clone size: .
V gene: TRBV7-2
CDR3 protein: CASSLPPPSSSYEQYF
CDR3 DNA: TGTGCCAGCAGCTTACCTCCTCCATCGAGCTCCTACGAGCAGTACTTC

J gene: TRBJ1-4
D gene: .
CDR3 length: 13
clone size: .
V gene: TRBV12-3/TRBV12-4
CDR3 protein: CASSLGLVEKLFF
CDR3 DNA: TGTGCCAGCAGTTTAGGACTGGTCGAAAAACTGTTTTTT

J gene: TRBJ2-1
D gene: .
CDR3 length: 13
clone size: .
V gene: TRBV6-2/TRBV6-3
CDR3 protein: CASSFTVYNEQFF
CDR3 DNA: TGTGCCAGCAGCTTCACAGTCTACAATGAGCAGTTCTTC

J gene: TRBJ1-1
D gene: .
CDR3 length: 13
clone size: .
V gene: TRBV30
CDR3 protein: CAWNRLKRTEAFF
CDR3 DNA: TGTGCCTGGAATCGGTTGAAGAGGACTGAAGCTTTCTTT

J gene: TRBJ1-5
D gene: .
CDR3 length: 15
clone size: .
V gene: TRBV21-1
CDR3 protein: CASSGPGQGGQPQHF
CDR3 DNA: TGTGCCAGCAGCGGACCGGGACAGGGAGGTCAGCCCCAGCATTTT

J gene: TRBJ2-7
D gene: .
CDR3 length: 12
clone size: .
V gene: TRBV25-1
CDR3 protein: CAAGPSSYEQYF
CDR3 DNA: TGTGCCGCGGGGCCTAGCTCCTACGAGCAGTACTTC

J gene: TRBJ2-1
D gene: .
CDR3 length: 13
clone size: .
V gene: TRBV4-1
CDR3 protein: CASSQEIWLEQFF
CDR3 DNA: TGCGCCAGCAGCCAAGAGATCTGGCTCGAGCAGTTCTTC